The rows below give T cell receptor beta chains drawn from one sample of a study of blood T cell repertoires in COVID-19. Some clones are missing from TCRdb's copy, which holds only in-frame ones; the method was immunoSEQ multiplex PCR. This table holds approximately 300,000 clones, 86% found once. The sample was peripheral blood. Receptor source: a woman in her 50s with acute or convalescent COVID-19. The CDR3 runs from the conserved cysteine through the conserved F or W. D genes are given only for firm matches. Not every row has a clone size; where given, it reads once, few, many or a size class.

j_gene | abundance | v_gene | d_gene | CDR3aa | CDR3nt
TRBJ1-1 | NA | TRBV27 | NA | CASKLQMNTEAFF | TGTGCCAGCAAGCTACAGATGAACACTGAAGCTTTCTTT
TRBJ2-1 | NA | TRBV18 | NA | CASSPDRTYNEQFF | TGTGCCAGCTCACCAGACAGGACCTACAATGAGCAGTTCTTC
TRBJ1-2 | NA | TRBV27 | TRBD1 | CASSQLTGLGYTF | TGTGCCAGCAGTCAGTTGACAGGGCTAGGCTACACCTTC
TRBJ2-7 | NA | TRBV5-4 | TRBD1 | CASSFDRGAYEQYF | TGTGCCAGCAGCTTTGACAGGGGGGCTTACGAGCAGTACTTC
TRBJ1-5 | NA | TRBV6-6 | TRBD1 | CATSGQGRNQPQHF | TGTGCCACCTCGGGACAGGGTCGTAATCAGCCCCAGCATTTT
TRBJ2-1 | NA | TRBV27 | TRBD2 | CASSFSSGFREQFF | TGTGCCAGCAGTTTCAGTAGCGGGTTTCGGGAGCAGTTCTTC
TRBJ1-2 | NA | TRBV19 | NA | CASSMRPAVYGYTF | TGTGCCAGTAGTATGCGGCCAGCGGTCTATGGCTACACCTTC
TRBJ1-4 | few | TRBV24-1 | TRBD1 | CATSDPGGNVEKLFF | TGTGCCACCAGTGACCCAGGGGGCAATGTTGAAAAACTGTTTTTT
TRBJ2-1 | NA | TRBV5-1 | TRBD1 | CASSHRDSPNEQFF | TGCGCCAGCAGCCACCGGGACAGCCCCAATGAGCAGTTCTTC
TRBJ2-7 | once | TRBV2 | TRBD1 | CASSGRQGVYEQYF | TGTGCCAGCAGTGGCCGACAGGGGGTCTACGAGCAGTACTTC
TRBJ2-3 | NA | TRBV28 | TRBD2 | CASSLSGLAGGTTDTQYF | TGTGCCAGCAGTTTAAGTGGTCTAGCGGGAGGGACCACAGATACGCAGTATTTT
TRBJ2-7 | NA | TRBV5-1 | TRBD1 | CASFAGGGYEQYF | TGCGCCAGCTTTGCAGGGGGCGGCTACGAGCAGTACTTC
TRBJ1-2 | NA | TRBV4-1 | NA | CASSQDSLGYTF | TGCGCCAGCAGCCAAGATTCTCTCGGCTACACCTTC
TRBJ2-7 | NA | TRBV21-1 | NA | CASSPGLTYAEQYF | TGTGCCAGCAGCCCCGGACTGACTTACGCCGAGCAGTACTTC
TRBJ1-2 | NA | TRBV30 | NA | CAWSQGGGYTF | TGTGCCTGGTCCCAGGGCGGTGGCTACACCTTC
TRBJ2-3 | NA | TRBV5-6 | NA | CASSDPLRRRNPDTQYF | TGTGCCAGCAGCGACCCGTTACGACGGAGGAACCCAGATACGCAGTATTTT
TRBJ1-6 | few | TRBV6-5 | TRBD1 | CASRGTGSFASPLHF | TGTGCCAGCAGGGGGACAGGGTCGTTCGCTTCACCCCTCCACTTT
TRBJ2-1 | NA | TRBV11-2 | TRBD2 | CASSLEASGRGEQFF | TGTGCCAGCAGCTTAGAGGCTAGCGGGAGGGGGGAGCAGTTCTTC
TRBJ2-7 | NA | TRBV7-6 | NA | CASSLAPTGSSSYEQYF | TGTGCCAGCAGCTTAGCACCGACAGGTTCAAGCTCCTACGAGCAGTACTTC
TRBJ1-4 | NA | TRBV27 | TRBD1 | CASSLSGGFEKLFF | TGTGCCAGCAGTTTATCAGGGGGCTTTGAAAAACTGTTTTTT
TRBJ2-7 | NA | TRBV7-3 | TRBD2 | CASSLAGGGYEQYF | TGTGCCAGCAGTCTAGCGGGAGGAGGCTACGAGCAGTACTTC
TRBJ1-5 | NA | TRBV2 | NA | CASTGTYIQPQHF | TGTGCCAGCACCGGGACATATATTCAGCCCCAGCATTTT
TRBJ2-1 | NA | TRBV7-2 | TRBD2 | CASSPRGSGRDEQFF | TGTGCCAGCAGCCCAAGGGGTAGCGGGAGGGATGAGCAGTTCTTC
TRBJ1-5 | NA | TRBV7-2 | NA | CASSFKNKQGVGNQPQHF | TGTGCCAGCAGCTTTAAAAATAAACAGGGAGTCGGCAATCAGCCCCAGCATTTT
TRBJ2-1 | once | TRBV11-2 | NA | CASSLPHEQFF | TGTGCCAGCAGCCTCCCTCATGAGCAGTTCTTC
TRBJ2-3 | NA | TRBV15 | NA | CATSRDVGALSTDTQYF | TGTGCCACCAGCAGAGACGTGGGGGCACTTAGCACAGATACGCAGTATTTT
TRBJ1-4 | NA | TRBV24-1 | TRBD1 | CATSDPRDSNEKLFF | TGTGCCACCAGTGACCCCCGGGACAGTAATGAAAAACTGTTTTTT
TRBJ2-7 | NA | TRBV7-3 | NA | CASSPPRGYSSYEQYF | TGTGCCAGCAGCCCCCCCCGTGGTTACAGCTCCTACGAGCAGTACTTC
TRBJ1-5 | once | TRBV7-2 | TRBD1 | CASSFGTGTGGDQPQHF | TGTGCCAGCAGCTTCGGGACCGGGACAGGGGGCGATCAGCCCCAGCATTTT
TRBJ2-2 | NA | TRBV3-1/TRBV3-2 | TRBD2 | CASSQDSGSHTPNTGELFF | TGTGCCAGCAGCCAGGATAGCGGGAGCCATACTCCGAACACCGGGGAGCTGTTTTTT
TRBJ2-1 | NA | TRBV7-8 | TRBD2 | CASSAVAGAYNEQFF | TGTGCCAGCAGCGCCGTAGCGGGAGCTTACAATGAGCAGTTCTTC
TRBJ1-1 | NA | TRBV29-1 | NA | CSVAGQMNTEAFF | TGCAGCGTTGCAGGACAAATGAACACTGAAGCTTTCTTT
TRBJ1-5 | NA | TRBV19 | NA | CASSRQVYSNQPQHF | TGTGCCAGTAGTCGTCAGGTTTATAGCAATCAGCCCCAGCATTTT
TRBJ2-6 | NA | TRBV7-2 | NA | CASSYRQVSGANVLTF | TGTGCCAGCAGCTACCGACAGGTCTCTGGGGCCAACGTCCTGACTTTC
TRBJ2-7 | NA | TRBV6-1 | NA | CASSDRIPGYEQYF | TGTGCCAGCAGTGACAGGATTCCCGGCTACGAGCAGTACTTC
TRBJ2-3 | NA | TRBV9 | NA | CASSVGAVSTDTQYF | TGTGCCAGCAGCGTAGGTGCAGTAAGCACAGATACGCAGTATTTT
TRBJ2-3 | NA | TRBV2 | TRBD2 | CASSLFSGLADLTDTQYF | TGTGCCAGCAGTCTATTCTCCGGACTAGCGGATCTCACAGATACGCAGTATTTT